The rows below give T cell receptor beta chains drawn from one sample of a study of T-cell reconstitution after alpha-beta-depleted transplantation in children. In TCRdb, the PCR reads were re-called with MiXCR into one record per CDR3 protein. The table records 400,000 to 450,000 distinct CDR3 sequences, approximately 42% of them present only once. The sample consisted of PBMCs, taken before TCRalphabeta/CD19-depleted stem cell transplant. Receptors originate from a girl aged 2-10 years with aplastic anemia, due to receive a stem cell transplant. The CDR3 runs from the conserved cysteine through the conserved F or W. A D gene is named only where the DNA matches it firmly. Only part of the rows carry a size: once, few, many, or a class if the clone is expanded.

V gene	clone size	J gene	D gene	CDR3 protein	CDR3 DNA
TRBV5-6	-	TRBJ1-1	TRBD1	CASSPPDRDTEAFF	TGTGCCAGCAGCCCCCCGGACAGGGACACTGAAGCTTTCTTT
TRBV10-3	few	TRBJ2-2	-	CAIKDREGNTGELFF	TGTGCCATCAAGGACAGGGAGGGCAACACCGGGGAGCTGTTTTTT
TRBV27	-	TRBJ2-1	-	CASSLNGAYNEQFF	TGTGCCAGCAGTTTAAACGGGGCCTACAATGAGCAGTTCTTC
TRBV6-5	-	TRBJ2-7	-	CASSYSHQRVLYEQYF	TGTGCCAGCAGTTATTCACATCAGCGGGTACTCTACGAGCAGTACTTC
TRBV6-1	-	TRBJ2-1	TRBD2	CASSARTSGGQNEQFF	TGTGCCAGCAGTGCCCGGACTAGCGGGGGCCAGAATGAGCAGTTCTTC
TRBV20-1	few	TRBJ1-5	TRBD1	CSARYRGNDGQPQHF	TGCAGTGCCCGGTACAGGGGGAACGATGGTCAGCCCCAGCATTTT
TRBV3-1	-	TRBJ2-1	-	CASSQDVGKQFF	TGTGCCAGCAGCCAAGATGTGGGCAAGCAGTTCTTC
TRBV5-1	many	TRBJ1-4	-	CASRRGADNEKLFF	TGCGCCAGCAGACGTGGGGCTGATAATGAAAAACTGTTTTTT
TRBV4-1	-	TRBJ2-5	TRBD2	CASSQRDGRRETQYF	TGCGCCAGCAGCCAGAGGGACGGGAGGCGGGAGACCCAGTACTTC
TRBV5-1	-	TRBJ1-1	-	CASHGQGTTEAFF	TGCGCGAGTCACGGGCAGGGGACCACTGAAGCTTTCTTT
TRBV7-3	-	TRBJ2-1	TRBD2	CASSLGLAGQGEQFF	TGTGCCAGCAGCTTGGGACTAGCGGGGCAAGGTGAGCAGTTCTTC
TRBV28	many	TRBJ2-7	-	CASSLESAKQYF	TGTGCCAGCAGTTTGGAAAGTGCAAAGCAGTACTTC
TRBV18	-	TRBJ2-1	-	CASSPPGGQNEQFF	TGTGCCAGCTCACCACCGGGGGGGCAAAATGAGCAGTTCTTC
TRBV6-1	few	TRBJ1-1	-	CASVKGRDTEAFF	TGTGCCAGTGTTAAGGGCCGTGACACTGAAGCTTTCTTT
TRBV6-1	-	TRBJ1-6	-	CASTLGSAGSPLHF	TGTGCCAGCACATTGGGCTCGGCGGGGTCACCCCTCCACTTT
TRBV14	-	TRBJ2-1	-	CASSQRRGPYNEQFF	TGTGCCAGCAGCCAGAGGCGCGGTCCATACAATGAGCAGTTCTTC
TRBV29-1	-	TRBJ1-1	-	CSVEGGPRGEAFF	TGCAGCGTTGAAGGGGGCCCTAGGGGTGAAGCTTTCTTT
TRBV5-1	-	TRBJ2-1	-	CASSLTLQGNEQFF	TGCGCCAGCAGCTTGACCCTCCAAGGAAATGAGCAGTTCTTC
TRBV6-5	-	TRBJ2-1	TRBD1	CASSYSTGQGPPYNEQFF	TGTGCCAGCAGTTACTCGACGGGACAGGGACCCCCGTACAATGAGCAGTTCTTC
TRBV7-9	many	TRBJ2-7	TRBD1	CASSSGTGTNYEQYF	TGTGCCAGCAGCTCGGGGACAGGGACTAACTACGAGCAGTACTTC
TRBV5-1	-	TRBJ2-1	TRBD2	CASKESSAGGPGGEQFF	TGCGCCAGCAAGGAATCAAGCGCGGGAGGGCCGGGCGGTGAGCAGTTCTTC
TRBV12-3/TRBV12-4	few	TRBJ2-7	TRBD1	CASSSKPGQGHYEQYF	TGTGCCAGCAGTTCCAAGCCGGGACAGGGGCATTACGAGCAGTACTTC
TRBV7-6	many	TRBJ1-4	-	CASSLAGSRNEKLFF	TGTGCCAGCAGCTTAGCCGGGTCTAGGAATGAAAAACTGTTTTTT
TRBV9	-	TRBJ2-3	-	CASSVAKASTDTQYF	TGTGCCAGCAGCGTAGCGAAGGCTAGCACAGATACGCAGTATTTT
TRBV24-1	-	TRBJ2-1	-	CATSDPSSLTDLRSSYNEQFF	TGTGCCACCAGTGACCCGAGTTCCCTCACGGATCTCCGAAGCTCCTACAATGAGCAGTTCTTC
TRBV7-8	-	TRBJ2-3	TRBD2	CASSSPRTSGTRADTQYF	TGTGCCAGCAGCTCCCCGAGGACTAGCGGGACACGCGCAGATACGCAGTATTTT
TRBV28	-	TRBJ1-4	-	CASSLWMGGINEKLFF	TGTGCCAGCAGTTTATGGATGGGGGGCATTAATGAAAAACTGTTTTTT
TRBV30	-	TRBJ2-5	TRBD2	CAGTSGRPGETQYF	TGTGCCGGGACTAGCGGGAGGCCCGGTGAGACCCAGTACTTC
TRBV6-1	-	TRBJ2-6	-	CASSLGWGADGANVLTF	TGTGCCAGCAGTCTCGGGTGGGGCGCAGATGGGGCCAACGTCCTGACTTTC
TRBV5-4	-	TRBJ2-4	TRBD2	CASSSLAGQGSNIQYF	TGTGCCAGCAGCTCACTAGCGGGACAAGGTTCGAACATTCAGTACTTC
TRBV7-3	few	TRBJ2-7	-	CASSPQAGSYEQYF	TGTGCCAGCAGCCCCCAGGCGGGGTCCTACGAGCAGTACTTC
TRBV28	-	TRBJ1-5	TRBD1	CASSLGRTGTVLNQPQHF	TGTGCCAGCAGTTTGGGGCGGACAGGGACGGTCCTCAATCAGCCCCAGCATTTT
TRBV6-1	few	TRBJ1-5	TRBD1	CASRNRGANQPQHF	TGTGCCAGCAGGAACAGGGGGGCAAATCAGCCCCAGCATTTT
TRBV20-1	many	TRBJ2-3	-	CSARVRSDTQYF	TGCAGTGCTAGGGTCCGGTCAGATACGCAGTATTTT
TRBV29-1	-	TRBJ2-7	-	CSVEGALGEQYF	TGCAGCGTTGAGGGAGCGTTAGGCGAGCAGTACTTC
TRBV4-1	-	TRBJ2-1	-	CASSISGAYNEQFF	TGCGCCAGCAGCATTTCGGGGGCCTACAATGAGCAGTTCTTC
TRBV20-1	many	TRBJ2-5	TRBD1	CSAPGQGETQYF	TGCAGTGCTCCGGGACAGGGAGAGACCCAGTACTTC
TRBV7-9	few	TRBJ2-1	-	CASSLARGEQFF	TGTGCCAGCAGCTTAGCGCGTGGGGAGCAGTTCTTC
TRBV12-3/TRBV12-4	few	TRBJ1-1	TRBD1	CASSPDRGRAFF	TGTGCCAGCAGCCCGGACAGGGGCAGAGCTTTCTTT
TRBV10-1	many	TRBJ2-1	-	CASSELSNEQFF	TGCGCCAGCAGTGAGCTCAGCAATGAGCAGTTCTTC
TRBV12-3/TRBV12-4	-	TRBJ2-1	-	CASSSRGSSYNEQFF	TGTGCCAGCAGTTCACGGGGGAGCTCCTACAATGAGCAGTTCTTC
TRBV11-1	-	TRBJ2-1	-	CASSLVSLSSYNEQFF	TGTGCCAGCAGCTTAGTGTCTCTTAGCTCCTACAATGAGCAGTTCTTC
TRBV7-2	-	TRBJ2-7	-	CASSTLGHSEQYF	TGTGCCAGCAGCACCCTGGGACATTCCGAGCAGTACTTC
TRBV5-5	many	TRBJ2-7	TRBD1	CASSSIQGQYSYEQYF	TGTGCCAGCAGCTCCATTCAGGGACAGTACTCCTACGAGCAGTACTTC
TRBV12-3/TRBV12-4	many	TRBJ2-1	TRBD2	CASSPGTSGKDEQFF	TGTGCCAGCAGCCCCGGGACTAGCGGGAAGGATGAGCAGTTCTTC
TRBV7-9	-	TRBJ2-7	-	CASSLATGQVYEQYF	TGTGCCAGCAGCTTAGCTACAGGCCAAGTTTACGAGCAGTACTTC
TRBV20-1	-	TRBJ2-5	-	CSATTPLQTQYF	TGCAGTGCCACTACTCCATTGCAGACCCAGTACTTC
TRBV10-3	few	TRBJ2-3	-	CAISGEAYISDTQYF	TGTGCCATCAGTGGGGAGGCTTATATCTCAGATACGCAGTATTTT
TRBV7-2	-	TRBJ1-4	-	CASSLLHNEKLFF	TGTGCCAGCAGCTTATTACATAATGAAAAACTGTTTTTT
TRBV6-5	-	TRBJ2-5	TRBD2	CASSNSGEGETQYF	TGTGCCAGCAGTAACTCGGGGGAGGGGGAGACCCAGTACTTC
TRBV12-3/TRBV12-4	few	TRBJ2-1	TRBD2	CASSWGRGRAEQFF	TGTGCCAGCAGTTGGGGTCGGGGGAGGGCTGAGCAGTTCTTC
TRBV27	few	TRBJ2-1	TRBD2	CASRALAGSSYNEQFF	TGTGCCAGCAGAGCCCTAGCGGGGAGCTCCTACAATGAGCAGTTCTTC
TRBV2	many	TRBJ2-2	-	CASRYYAGELFF	TGTGCCAGCAGATATTACGCCGGGGAGCTGTTTTTT
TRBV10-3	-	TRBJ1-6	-	CAISESQGSYNSPLHF	TGTGCCATCAGTGAGTCGCAGGGCTCCTATAATTCACCCCTCCACTTT
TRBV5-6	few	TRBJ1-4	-	CASRSRGEKLFF	TGTGCCAGCAGGTCCAGAGGAGAAAAACTGTTTTTT
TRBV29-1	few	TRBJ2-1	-	CSVAGYRGNEQFF	TGCAGCGTTGCAGGCTACCGGGGGAATGAGCAGTTCTTC
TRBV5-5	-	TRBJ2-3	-	CASSPKQGGSTDTQYF	TGTGCCAGCAGCCCCAAACAGGGGGGGAGCACAGATACGCAGTATTTT
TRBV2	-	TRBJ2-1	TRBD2	CASSVQSRTGGGEFF	TGTGCCAGCAGTGTTCAGAGCCGAACAGGTGGGGGGGAGTTCTTC
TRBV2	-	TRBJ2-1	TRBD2	CASSEGLAQYINEQFF	TGTGCCAGCAGTGAGGGACTAGCTCAATACATCAATGAGCAGTTCTTC
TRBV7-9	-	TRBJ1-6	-	CASRGGRVNNSPLHF	TGTGCCAGCAGGGGGGGTCGAGTGAATAATTCACCCCTCCACTTT